The next 8 T cell receptor beta chains were all read from a single sample in a study of shared clonotypes between healthy human individuals. Measured with immunoSEQ multiplex PCR; TCRdb has only the in-frame clones, and not every one. The table has about 2.1 million clones, around 95% seen once. CD8 cells classed as naive were CD45RO-negative and positively selected for CCR7, excluding terminally differentiated effector memory CD45RA+ cells. The sample comprised naive CD8+ T cells from PBMCs. Receptors were obtained from a man aged 18 to 29 in good health. Some clones in this sample may be carry-over from other donors' samples.

V usage is TRBV28 and J usage is TRBJ2-1; D not resolved. The CDR3 has 17 amino acids. Trimming removed 5 bases at V and 5 bases at J, with 22 bases between. Germline CDR1 reads MDHEN; CDR2 reads SYDVKM. CDR3 region: CASSPRLTGPPDNEQFF. Here the CDR3 DNA reads TGTGCCAGCAGTCCCCGCCTGACCGGACCCCCTGACAATGAGCAGTTCTTC.

The rearrangement uses TRBV28 and TRBJ1-5; TRBD1 matches 8 bases. V shed 4 bases, J shed 7 bases, and the junction held 12 bases outside the gene matches. The CDR3 extends over 16 amino acids. Germline V lookup: CDR1 MDHEN, CDR2 SYDVKM. For the CDR3, the DNA is TGTGCCAGCAGTTCCGCTACCCGGACAGGGCGGCAGCCCCAGCATTTT. Translated: CASSSATRTGRQPQHF. The full variable domain, in which reference TRBV28 and TRBJ1-5 provide the parts outside the CDR3, is DVKVTQSSRYLVKRTGEKVFLECVQDMDHENMFWYRQDPGLGLRLIYFSYDVKMKEKGDIPEGYSVSREKKERFSLILESASTNQTSMYLCASSSATRTGRQPQHFGDGTRLSIL.

This chain links TRBV28 with TRBJ2-2, with D perhaps matching TRBD2 (5 bases). The V gene lost 1 base and the J gene lost 0 bases, with 9 bases spanning the gap. There are 16 residues in the CDR3. In germline, CDR1 is MDHEN, CDR2 SYDVKM. This CDR3 reads CASSLFGETNTGELFF. In DNA form, the CDR3 reads TGTGCCAGCAGTTTATTCGGGGAAACGAACACCGGGGAGCTGTTTTTT.

The V and J genes are TRBV7-6 and TRBJ2-1; 8 bases are shared with TRBD1. The CDR3 length is 17 residues. Trimming cost V 0 bases and J 7 bases; bases outside gene matches: 11. CDR1 and CDR2 (germline): SGHVS, FNYEAQ. CDR3 region: CASSLATGRGPGNEQFF. CDR3 nucleotides: TGTGCCAGCAGCTTAGCGACTGGCAGGGGGCCGGGGAATGAGCAGTTCTTC.

The chain couples TRBV15 to TRBJ1-1, with TRBD1 as a possible D gene (6 bases). The CDR3 totals 13 residues. V was pared by 5 bases and J by 4 bases, with 11 bases between. Germline lookup yields CDR1 LNHNV and CDR2 YYDKDF (reference sequence). The CDR3: CATSRGASTEAFF. For the CDR3, the DNA is TGTGCCACCAGCCGGGGGGCAAGCACTGAAGCTTTCTTT.

In regard to this clone: The same CDR3 can be traced to other DNA sequences in this sample. The gene calls are TRBV11-2 and TRBJ2-7; 11 bases agree with TRBD2. The ends lost 1 base at V and 3 bases at J; junction bases unmatched: 2. This CDR3 has 15 amino acids. CDR1 and CDR2 from the germline V gene are SGHAT and FQNNGV. The CDR3 DNA is TGTGCCAGCAGCTTAGCCGGGACTAGCGGCTACGAGCAGTACTTC. Amino acids: CASSLAGTSGYEQYF.

This clone was observed a single time. The chain employs TRBV11-2 and TRBJ1-2; 7 nucleotides match TRBD1. Trimming took 1 base from V and 4 from J; bases not matched to a gene: 9. The CDR3 has 16 residues. Germline V CDR1 and CDR2: SGHAT, FQNNGV. The CDR3 DNA is TGTGCCAGCAGCTTAGGTCGGCGGACAGGTCTCTATGGCTACACCTTC. Translating it yields CASSLGRRTGLYGYTF.

This rearrangement joins TRBV2 to TRBJ2-7; no clear D. Deletions cut 0 bases from V and 3 bases from J, with 9 bases between. CDR3 length equals 14 residues. The germline V gene has CDR1 SNHLY and CDR2 FYNNEI. The CDR3 DNA is TGTGCCAGCAGTGAAGCGTTTGAAGACTACGAGCAGTACTTC. Translation gives CASSEAFEDYEQYF. The entire variable domain, with the rest obtained from reference TRBV2 and TRBJ2-7, is as follows: EPEVTQTPSHQVTQMGQEVILRCVPISNHLYFYWYRQILGQKVEFLVSFYNNEISEKSEIFDDQFSVERPDGSNFTLKIRSTKLEDSAMYFCASSEAFEDYEQYFGPGTRLTVT.